This T cell receptor beta chain was found in a study of T cell responses to AZD1222 COVID-19 vaccine (dated by TCRdb to the early 2020s). Concerning the study at large: TCR sequencing covered more than 230 trial participants: 200 to 220 given two doses of AZD1222 and some 25 given two doses of MenACWY control vaccine. Trial participants were enrolled by age into subgroups of 18-55, 56-69 and 70-plus years, and about 150, 27 and 61 TCR-sequenced participants, respectively, were included in these subgroups.

Concerning this clone: Its antigen is not yet known. No base-level quality is on record; no much larger clone is a single base apart.

For CDR1 and CDR2, the germline V gene lists MNHEY and SVGEGT. There are 16 amino acids in the CDR3, from cysteine to phenylalanine inclusive. The read is trimmed to its CDR3 DNA, 48 bases read in frame from base 1. Trimming at the junction amounts to 0 bases on V and 7 bases on J, and the germline ends lie 15 bases apart. This sample's time point label indicates: about 28 days (+/-7) after the second vaccine dose. Explained via the paper, the treatment or condition label denotes: meningococcal conjugate vaccine given as trial control. Samples from vaccinated people were obtained from the UK trials COV001 and COV002, which included a single-blind randomized controlled phase 2/3 trial of AZD1222 (ChAdOx1 nCoV-19) in healthy adults. For TCRbeta chain sequencing, PBMC samples were collected from trial participants at day 0 and at day 28 after the second dose. Broader findings and caveats from the paper: Reportedly, close to half of the unique spike-specific TCRs recognized epitopes lying outside the regions that are mutated in the B.1.351 and B.1.1.7 variants. After two AZD1222 doses, both the breadth and the depth of spike-specific TCRs were significantly higher than at day 0 and than in MenACWY recipients. Only a handful of AZD1222 recipients were SARS-CoV-2 seropositive at baseline, limiting conclusions about previously exposed vaccinees. Because no day 14 peak-response samples were available, repertoires were characterized only after the peak T cell response. The vaccine-associated CD4 TCRs covered the entire spike protein, and the dominant responses fell in regions 160-218 and 743-854. Participants were mostly white British and included more females than males, and it was suggested by the authors that clonal diversity may have been underestimated. In the small 56-69-year group, the increase in depth fell short of significance, most likely because of low power.

The CDR3 regions of human TCRbeta chains were analyzed by immunosequencing. The study's processing was this. TCRs in the repertoires were compared against a reference library of SARS-CoV-2-specific TCRs that had been generated with the MIRA antigen-specificity platform. Breadth meant the fraction of unique TCRs that were SARS-CoV-2-associated, whereas depth meant the fraction of total T cells that were SARS-CoV-2-associated. Using the MIRA data, each spike-specific TCR was assigned both to the spike region to which the TCR was reactive and to a CD4 or CD8 class. Log10-transformed breadth and depth values were compared by one-way ANOVA with Sidak's multiple comparisons tests. The clones in this table, taken by TCRdb from immuneACCESS, are in-frame only. Not every clone is retained; where verified, under half of the shortfall comes from an unresolved V gene, and the cause of the rest is unknown. That table gives V, J and clone size, and the DNA gave D and trimming. This sample has about 210,000 clones in its table, and around 94% of those were observed once. The ten largest make up about 1.5% of the sample.

The rearranged segments are TRBV6-2 or TRBV6-3 and TRBJ1-4; 5 matching bases give a weak D call of TRBD1. The clonotype originates from an adult who received the MenACWY meningococcal vaccine as a control. The material sequenced was peripheral blood, taken 28 days after the second dose of the MenACWY control vaccine. In nucleotides, the sequence is TGTGCCAGCAGTTACTCTGGCCAGAACGGGGGTGAAAAACTGTTTTTT. Its amino acids are CASSYSGQNGGEKLFF.